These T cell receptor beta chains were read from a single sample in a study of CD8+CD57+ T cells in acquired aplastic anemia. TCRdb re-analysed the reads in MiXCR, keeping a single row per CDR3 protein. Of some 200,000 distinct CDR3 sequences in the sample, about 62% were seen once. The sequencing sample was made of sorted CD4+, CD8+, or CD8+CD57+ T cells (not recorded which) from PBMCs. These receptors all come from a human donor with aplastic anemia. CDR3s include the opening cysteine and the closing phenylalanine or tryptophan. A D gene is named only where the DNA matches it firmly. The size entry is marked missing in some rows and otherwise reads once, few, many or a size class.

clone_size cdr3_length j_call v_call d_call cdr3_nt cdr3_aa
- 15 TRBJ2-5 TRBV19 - TGTGCCAGTAGTAGTGGCTGGGACACTCAAGAGACCCAGTACTTC CASSSGWDTQETQYF
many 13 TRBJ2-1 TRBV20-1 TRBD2 TGCAGTGGAACTAGCGGGGGGGGCGATGAGCAGTTCTTC CSGTSGGGDEQFF
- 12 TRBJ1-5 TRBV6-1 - TGTGCCAGCAGTGAGGCGGGAGGGCCCCAGCATTTT CASSEAGGPQHF
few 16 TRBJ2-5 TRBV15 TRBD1 TGTGCCACCAGCAGAGCAGGGACAGGGGGCTTAGAGACCCAGTACTTC CATSRAGTGGLETQYF
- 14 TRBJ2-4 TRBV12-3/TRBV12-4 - TGTGCCAGCAGTTTTAAGATAGCCAAAAACATTCAGTACTTC CASSFKIAKNIQYF
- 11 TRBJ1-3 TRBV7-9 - TGTGCCGTACTCTCTGGAAACACCATATATTTT CAVLSGNTIYF
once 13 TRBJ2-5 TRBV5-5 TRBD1 TGTGCCAGCAGGGGACAGTACCAAGAGACCCAGTACTTC CASRGQYQETQYF
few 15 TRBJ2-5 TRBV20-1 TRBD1 TGCAGTGCTAGTACTCCAGGGGGTCCAGGAGAGACCCAGTACTTC CSASTPGGPGETQYF
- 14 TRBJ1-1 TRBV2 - TGTGCCAGCAGTGACCCCCCGCTAAACACTGAAGCTTTCTTT CASSDPPLNTEAFF
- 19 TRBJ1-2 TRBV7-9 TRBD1 TGTGCCAGCAGCTCCAGAATCTGGGACAGGGCCGAAGCTAACTATGGCTACACCTTC CASSSRIWDRAEANYGYTF
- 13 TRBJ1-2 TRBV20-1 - TGCAGTGCCCATGGGCAGGGGAACTATGGCTACACCTTC CSAHGQGNYGYTF
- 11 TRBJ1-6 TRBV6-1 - TGTGCCAGCAGCTCGGCCGAGGCCCTCCACTTT CASSSAEALHF
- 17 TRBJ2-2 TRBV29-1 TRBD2 TGCAGCGCCAGATATCCGGGACTAGCGGGAGAAACCGGGGAGCTGTTTTTT CSARYPGLAGETGELFF
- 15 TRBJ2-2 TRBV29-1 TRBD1 TGCAGCGTACGGGGATGGCAGGGGGCAACCGGGGAGCTGTTTTTT CSVRGWQGATGELFF
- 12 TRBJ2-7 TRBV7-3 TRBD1 TGTGCCAGCATCAGACAGGGGTACGAGCAGTACTTC CASIRQGYEQYF
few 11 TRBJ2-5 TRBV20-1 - TGCAGTGCTAGACGCTCAGAGACCCAGTACTTC CSARRSETQYF
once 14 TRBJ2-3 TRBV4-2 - TGTGCCAGCAGCCCCACCGGGGCCCCGGACACGCAGTATTTT CASSPTGAPDTQYF
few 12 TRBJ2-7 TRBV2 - TGTGCCAGCAGTGAAAGAGGATACGAGCAGTACTTC CASSERGYEQYF
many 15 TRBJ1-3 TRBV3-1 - TGTGCCAGCAGCCAAGATCAAGGGGGGGGAAACACCATATATTTT CASSQDQGGGNTIYF
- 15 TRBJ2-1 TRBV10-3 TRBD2 TGTGCCAGCAGTTACCGGACTAGCGGGAGGGGCGAGCAGTTCTTC CASSYRTSGRGEQFF
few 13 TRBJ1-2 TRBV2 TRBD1 TGTGCCAGCAGGGGGACAGACATCTATGGCTACACCTTT CASRGTDIYGYTF
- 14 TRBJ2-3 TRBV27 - TGTGCCAGCAGTTTATCCATACAGACAGATACGCAGTATTTT CASSLSIQTDTQYF
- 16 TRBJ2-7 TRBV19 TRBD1 TGTGCCAGTAGTCCCCAGATGGGACAGGGTTTAAACGAGCAGTACTTC CASSPQMGQGLNEQYF
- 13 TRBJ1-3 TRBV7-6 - TGTGCCAGCAGCTTAGGTCGGGGAAACACCATATATTTT CASSLGRGNTIYF
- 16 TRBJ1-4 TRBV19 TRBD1 TGTGCCAGTAGCCCTCGAGGTGGGACAGGGAAAGAAAAACTGTTTTTT CASSPRGGTGKEKLFF
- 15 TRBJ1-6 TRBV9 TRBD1 TGTGCCAGCAGCAGACGGACAGGGTTGGATTCACCCCTCCACTTT CASSRRTGLDSPLHF
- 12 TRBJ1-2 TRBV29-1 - TGCAGCGTTGAAGCCGGAGGGAATGGCTACACCTTC CSVEAGGNGYTF
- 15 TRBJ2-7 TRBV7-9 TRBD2 TGTGCCAGCAGCGCGGGGGAAGGAGTAAGCTACGAGCAGTACTTC CASSAGEGVSYEQYF
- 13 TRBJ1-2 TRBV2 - TGTGCCAGCAGTGAAGGCGTGGCGCGAGGCTACACCTTC CASSEGVARGYTF